The 22 T cell receptor beta chains presented below share a single source sample, sequenced in a study of T-cell memory formation after mild COVID-19. TCRdb re-called the 5' RACE reads with MiXCR, one entry per CDR3 protein. The table lists roughly 400,000 distinct CDR3 sequences, roughly 18% of them singletons, with about a fifth in the top ten. Sample: PBMCs or a T cell subset sorted from them (not recorded which). All receptors come from a man aged 18 to 30 who had mild COVID-19 (a few samples of this study predate the infection). Cell type and time point are not known.

V is TRBV7-3 and J is TRBJ2-1, with 11 positions matching TRBD2. Germline values: CDR1 SGHTA, CDR2 FQGTGA. The CDR3 spans 15 residues. V lost 6 bases and J lost 5; bases outside the gene matches: 6. The CDR3 loop reads CASSFIAGGHNEQFF. CDR3 nucleotide sequence: TGTGCCAGCAGTTTTATAGCGGGGGGGCACAATGAGCAGTTCTTC.

This clonotype has a single count. The CDR3 here is CASSDTSDSSYNEQFF. DNA of the CDR3: TGTGCCAGCAGTGATACTAGCGATAGCTCCTACAATGAGCAGTTCTTC. The chain is built from TRBV25-1 and TRBJ2-1; the match to TRBD2 covers 7 bases. V trimming: 3 bases; J trimming: 0 bases; junction bases outside the gene matches: 5. The CDR3 has 16 residues. Germline V lookup: CDR1 MGHDK, CDR2 SYGVNS.

There are a few counts of this clonotype. This rearrangement joins TRBV12-3 or TRBV12-4 to TRBJ1-1, with TRBD1 matching over 7 bases. Trimming at V came to 7 bases and at J to 8 bases, leaving 16 bases not matched to a gene. This CDR3 is built from 15 residues. The CDR3 region is CASNTPAGGLMEAFF. The CDR3, as DNA: TGTGCCAGCAACACCCCAGCAGGGGGATTAATGGAAGCTTTCTTT.

The J gene is TRBJ1-6, the V gene TRBV18; D not resolved. V gave up 2 bases and J gave up 10 bases, with 21 bases separating them. The CDR3 loop spans 17 amino acids. Germline CDR1 reads KGHSH; CDR2 reads LQKENI. Written as DNA, the CDR3 is TGTGCCAGCTCACCAGTCGGACCGGTGACAACTCGGTCACCCCTCCACTTT. Residues: CASSPVGPVTTRSPLHF.

This chain uses TRBV5-1 with TRBJ2-1, with D perhaps TRBD1 (9 bases). Germline CDR1 reads SGHRS; CDR2 reads YFSETQ. This CDR3 has 19 amino acids. V lost 4 bases, J lost 2 bases, and 25 bases lay in between. This chain's CDR3 is CASSPRDRVPRGAYNEQFF. The CDR3 bases are TGCGCCAGCAGCCCCCGGGACAGGGTCCCGCGGGGGGCCTACAATGAGCAGTTCTTC.

The table lists this clonotype with a few counts. The rearrangement uses TRBV6-6 and TRBJ1-1; D gene ambiguous. This CDR3 has 17 amino acids. CDR1 is MNHNY, CDR2 SVGAGI, per germline (reference sequence). Trimming took off 0 bases at V and 2 bases at J, with 16 bases between the two ends. The CDR3 spells CASSYSMSRQPNTEAFF. CDR3 DNA sequence: TGTGCCAGCAGTTACTCGATGTCGCGTCAGCCAAACACTGAAGCTTTCTTT.

There are many counts of this clonotype. The genes are TRBV7-2 and TRBJ2-5; D gene ambiguous. This CDR3 region has 13 residues. Per the germline V gene, CDR1 is SGHTA and CDR2 is FQGNSA. The V end was cut by 3 bases, the J end by 1 base, with 6 bases between. This chain's CDR3 is CASSFSFQETQYF. In DNA, the CDR3 is TGTGCCAGCAGCTTTTCTTTCCAAGAGACCCAGTACTTC.

This clonotype was seen ten or more times. The chain has TRBV5-1 and TRBJ1-1; 10 nucleotides agree with TRBD1. CDR1 and CDR2 from the germline V gene are SGHRS and YFSETQ. This CDR3 has 19 residues. Unmatched junction bases numbered 12, after V lost 0 bases and J lost 1 base. CDR3 in amino acids: CASSLVGTGVRKGNTEAFF. CDR3 nucleotide sequence: TGCGCCAGCAGCTTGGTAGGGACAGGGGTGCGAAAGGGGAACACTGAAGCTTTCTTT. Variable domain in full (rest from reference TRBV5-1 and TRBJ1-1): KAGVTQTPRYLIKTRGQQVTLSCSPISGHRSVSWYQQTPGQGLQFLFEYFSETQRNKGNFPGRFSGRQFSNSRSEMNVSTLELGDSALYLCASSLVGTGVRKGNTEAFFGQGTRLTVV.

This clonotype was seen more than once but under ten times. The V gene is TRBV5-1, the J gene TRBJ1-2; D unresolved. Trimming pared 3 bases from V and 3 bases from J, leaving 12 bases between. This CDR3 spans 14 amino acids. Germline V gives CDR1 SGHRS, CDR2 YFSETQ. CDR3 in DNA: TGCGCCAGCAGCTCGGGAGACTGGGACTATGGCTACACCTTC. Translated, it gives CASSSGDWDYGYTF.

The chain employs TRBV7-9 and TRBJ2-7; D is perhaps TRBD1 (8 bases). The germline gives CDR1 SEHNR, CDR2 FQNEAQ (reference sequence). The ends were cut back, 4 bases at V and 7 bases at J, with 20 bases in the middle. The CDR3 totals 15 residues. This chain's CDR3 is CASSSGADRGLEQYF. DNA of the CDR3: TGTGCCAGCAGCTCAGGAGCCGACAGGGGACTAGAGCAGTACTTC.

This clonotype was detected only once. This chain joins TRBV20-1 and TRBJ1-6; D may be TRBD1 (5 bases). Germline V gene lookup returns CDR1 DFQATT and CDR2 SNEGSKA (reference sequence). There are 13 residues in the CDR3. With 5 bases removed from V and 10 bases from J, the gap between germline ends came to 15 bases. Written as DNA, the CDR3 is TGCAGTGCTGCGAGGGGATCTCCGTCACCCCTCCACTTT. This translates into CSAARGSPSPLHF.

This clonotype appeared a few times. V usage is TRBV12-3 or TRBV12-4 and J usage is TRBJ2-2; no clear D gene. CDR3 length equals 13 residues. The V gene lost 5 bases and the J gene lost 6 bases, with 10 bases spanning the gap. Here the CDR3 reads CASSPQRAGELFF. The CDR3 nucleotides read TGTGCCAGCAGTCCCCAAAGGGCCGGGGAGCTGTTTTTT.

This clonotype was seen more than once but under ten times. The chain combines TRBV6-5 with TRBJ2-4; D is tentatively TRBD1 or TRBD2 (5 bases each). The CDR3 sequence is 11 residues long. CDR1 and CDR2 (germline): MNHEY, SVGAGI. Trimming removed 5 bases from V and 11 bases from J, with 10 bases in between. Here the CDR3 DNA reads TGTGCCAGCAGTCACGGGGCCTTTCAGTACTTC. It yields the protein CASSHGAFQYF.

This chain links TRBV7-7 with TRBJ2-7, with D perhaps TRBD2 (5 bases). The V end was cut by 2 bases, the J end by 4 bases, with 9 bases between. Germline V gives CDR1 SSHAT, CDR2 FNYEAQ (reference sequence). The CDR3 is 13 residues long. The CDR3 coding sequence is TGTGCCAGCAGCTTAAACCCGGGATACGAGCAGTACTTC. Translation gives CASSLNPGYEQYF.

The CDR3 DNA follows: TGCAGTGCTCCCTTGGAACCTACCTACAATGAGCAGTTCTTC. Translation: CSAPLEPTYNEQFF. The chain is built from TRBV20-1 and TRBJ2-1, with D uncertain. The ends were cut back, 5 bases at V and 2 bases at J, with 13 bases in the middle. The CDR3 length is 14 residues. Germline assignment: CDR1 DFQATT and CDR2 SNEGSKA (reference sequence).

The rearrangement links TRBV6-4 to TRBJ2-2, with 11 bases that match TRBD2. The J segment lost 5 bases and the V segment lost 5 bases, leaving 4 bases of the junction unmatched. This CDR3 has 15 amino acids. Germline CDR1 reads MRHNA; CDR2 reads SNTAGT. CDR3 in amino acids: CASSLLAGDTGELFF. The CDR3 DNA reads TGTGCCAGCAGTCTACTAGCGGGGGATACCGGGGAGCTGTTTTTT.

This clonotype has just a few counts. The rearrangement joins TRBV4-1 to TRBJ1-3, with D tentatively TRBD1 (6 bases). The germline V gene has CDR1 MGHRA and CDR2 YSYEKL. V shed 0 bases and J shed 0 bases, with 12 bases lying between them. The CDR3 length is 17 residues. CDR3 sequence reads: CASSQEDTGFSGNTIYF. CDR3 DNA sequence: TGCGCCAGCAGCCAAGAAGATACAGGGTTCTCTGGAAACACCATATATTTT.

This clonotype was counted a few times. The V gene is TRBV7-2, the J gene TRBJ1-2; D may be TRBD1 (6 bases). V gave up 4 bases and J gave up 8 bases, with 20 bases separating them. CDR1 SGHTA and CDR2 FQGNSA come from the germline V gene. CDR3 length equals 15 residues. CDR3: CASSYPPQGTRGYTF. CDR3 in DNA: TGTGCCAGCAGCTACCCCCCCCAGGGGACCAGAGGCTACACCTTC.

In its sample, this clonotype was seen a few times. The chain joins TRBV20-1 to TRBJ2-1, with no clear D. This CDR3 is built from 13 residues. Germline lookup yields CDR1 DFQATT and CDR2 SNEGSKA (reference sequence). V was trimmed by 6 bases and J by 5 bases, leaving 14 bases between them. The CDR3 loop reads CSAPGYGNNEQFF. The CDR3 nucleotides are TGCAGTGCGCCCGGCTACGGAAACAATGAGCAGTTCTTC.

CDR3 sequence reads: CASSKNRETQYF. In nucleotides, the CDR3 is TGTGCCAGCAGCAAGAACCGGGAGACCCAGTACTTC. V usage is TRBV7-8 and J usage is TRBJ2-5; D is unresolved. The CDR3 extends over 12 amino acids. The ends were cut back, 5 bases at V and 5 bases at J, with 9 bases in the middle. Germline CDR1 and CDR2: SGHVS and FQNEAQ.

The genes are TRBV12-3 or TRBV12-4 and TRBJ1-2, with TRBD1 matching 7 bases. The V gene end was trimmed by 5 bases and the J gene end by 2 bases; junction bases not matched to a gene: 17. CDR3 length: 18 residues. The CDR3 DNA reads as TGTGCCAGCAGTGGTCGGGTATACTCCGGGACAGCGAACTATGGCTACACCTTC. It encodes CASSGRVYSGTANYGYTF.

This sequence joins TRBV18 and TRBJ2-7; 7 bases match TRBD1. CDR1 and CDR2 from the germline V gene are KGHSH and LQKENI. V lost 2 bases to trimming and J lost 0 bases; unmatched junction nucleotides: 4. The CDR3 totals 15 residues. In DNA, the CDR3 is TGTGCCAGCTCACCAAGGACAGGTATCTCCTACGAGCAGTACTTC. Its translation is CASSPRTGISYEQYF.